Presented here are 27 T cell receptor beta chains from one specimen sequenced in a study of T cell repertoires in cytomegalovirus infection. In TCRdb, the reads were re-called with MiXCR into one record per CDR3 protein. The sample includes about 180,000 distinct CDR3 sequences, 15% to 20% seen only once; the top ten take roughly a quarter. What was sequenced was CD8+ T cells from PBMCs. These receptors came from a human donor in good health (CMV status not recorded). Some clones in this sample may be carry-over from other donors' samples.

V usage is TRBV7-2 and J usage is TRBJ1-4; D is undetermined. CDR1 SGHTA and CDR2 FQGNSA come from the germline V gene. V lost 5 bases, J lost 7 bases, and 20 bases lay in between. The CDR3 length is 16 residues. The CDR3: CASSPEGGPVGEKLFF. DNA of the CDR3: TGTGCCAGCAGCCCAGAGGGAGGGCCAGTGGGTGAAAAACTGTTTTTT. Complete variable domain (other parts from reference TRBV7-2 and TRBJ1-4): GAGVSQSPSNKVTEKGKDVELRCDPISGHTALYWYRQSLGQGLEFLIYFQGNSAPDKSGLPSDRFSAERTGGSVSTLTIQRTQQEDSAVYLCASSPEGGPVGEKLFFGSGTQLSVL.

This clonotype was picked up a small number of times. The rearrangement joins TRBV28 to TRBJ1-2; a weak D match, TRBD1 (6 bases). The CDR3 runs to 12 residues. V was cut by 5 bases and J by 7 bases, with 11 bases left in between. The germline CDR1 and CDR2 sequences are MDHEN and SYDVKM. The CDR3 reads CASSITGLGYTF. CDR3 coding DNA: TGTGCCAGCAGTATTACAGGGCTTGGCTACACCTTC.

J is TRBJ1-1 and V is TRBV4-1, with TRBD1 identical over 7 bases. V shed 4 bases, J shed 1 base, and the junction held 9 bases outside the gene matches. This CDR3 region has 16 residues. Germline V CDR1 and CDR2: MGHRA, YSYEKL. CDR3 region: CASSRFSGTENTEAFF. CDR3 DNA sequence: TGCGCCAGCAGCCGCTTCTCCGGGACAGAGAACACTGAAGCTTTCTTT.

This clonotype has more than one count but fewer than ten. The chain uses TRBV12-3 or TRBV12-4 and TRBJ2-7; D call uncertain. This CDR3 comprises 14 residues. V lost 1 base to trimming and J lost 2 bases, with 9 bases between them. The CDR3 DNA reads TGTGCCAGCAGTTTAGGTCACGGCGCCTACGAGCAGTACTTC. Amino acids: CASSLGHGAYEQYF.

The chain joins TRBV7-2 to TRBJ2-1; D unclear. The V gene lost 2 bases and the J gene lost 0 bases, with 14 bases spanning the gap. The CDR3 is made up of 17 amino acids. The germline CDR1 and CDR2 sequences are SGHTA and FQGNSA. The CDR3, as DNA: TGTGCCAGCAGCTTAAACCGTCGTCTTTCCTCCTACAATGAGCAGTTCTTC. The encoded protein is CASSLNRRLSSYNEQFF.

This sequence joins TRBV4-3 and TRBJ1-1, with a possible D match to TRBD1 (5 bases). V lost 0 bases and J 3 bases, leaving 11 bases between the germline ends. The CDR3 sequence is 15 residues long. Looked up from germline, CDR1 is LGHNA and CDR2 is YSLEER. CDR3 sequence reads: CASSQEKTVYTEAFF. CDR3 coding DNA: TGCGCCAGCAGCCAAGAAAAGACAGTTTACACTGAAGCTTTCTTT.

The V gene is TRBV2, the J gene TRBJ1-1; D unresolved. V lost 1 base to trimming and J lost 0 bases, with 6 bases between them. Germline V lookup: CDR1 SNHLY, CDR2 FYNNEI. The CDR3 covers 14 residues. In DNA, the CDR3 is TGTGCCAGCAGTGAAGTGGGCGTGAACACTGAAGCTTTCTTT. This sequence encodes CASSEVGVNTEAFF.

This clonotype was found a few times. The chain is built from TRBV7-9 and TRBJ1-2; D is possibly TRBD1 (5 bases). Deletions cut 3 bases from V and 5 bases from J, with 13 bases between. The CDR3 is 14 residues long. Germline loops: CDR1 SEHNR, CDR2 FQNEAQ (reference sequence). The CDR3 sequence: CASSLTDRQYGYTF. CDR3 DNA: TGTGCCAGCAGCTTGACCGACAGACAGTATGGCTACACCTTC.

The chain links TRBV6-2 or TRBV6-3 to TRBJ2-7; maybe TRBD2 (5 bases). The V and J ends lost 2 bases and 12 bases respectively, with 14 bases between them. Germline V lookup: CDR1 MNHEY, CDR2 SVGEGT. This CDR3 comprises 12 residues. CDR3 sequence (DNA): TGTGCCAGCAGTTACCATCGACGGGATCGGTACTTC. It translates to CASSYHRRDRYF.

This clonotype was seen ten or more times. The J gene is TRBJ2-7, the V gene TRBV7-2; D could derive from TRBD1 or TRBD2 (5 bases each). Germline CDR1 SGHTA, CDR2 FQGNSA. Trimming pared 5 bases from V and 2 bases from J, leaving 13 bases between. There are 14 residues in the CDR3. CDR3 in amino acids: CASSVGTNAYEQYF. DNA of the CDR3: TGTGCCAGCAGCGTAGGGACCAATGCCTACGAGCAGTACTTC.

This CDR3 reads CASSEGRAGANVLTF. The CDR3 DNA is TGTGCCAGCAGTGAAGGCAGGGCCGGGGCCAACGTCCTGACTTTC. This chain uses TRBV2 with TRBJ2-6, with a possible D match to TRBD1 (5 bases). CDR1 and CDR2 (germline): SNHLY, FYNNEI. The V and J ends lost 1 base and 4 bases respectively, with 8 bases between them. The CDR3 extends over 15 amino acids.

A single count supports this clonotype. The chain carries TRBV6-8 and TRBJ1-1; D uncertain. The ends were cut back, 5 bases at V and 6 bases at J, with 13 bases in the middle. The germline CDR1 and CDR2 sequences are MNHGY and SAAAGT. This CDR3 region has 13 residues. The CDR3 protein is CASSRHPGAEAFF. The CDR3 DNA is TGTGCCAGCAGTCGACACCCTGGGGCTGAAGCTTTCTTT.

The rearrangement uses TRBV6-2 or TRBV6-3 and TRBJ2-7, with 8 bases matching TRBD1. Germline CDR1 and CDR2: MNHEY and SVGEGT. Unmatched junction bases numbered 12, after V lost 2 bases and J lost 3 bases. This CDR3 is 17 amino acids long. CDR3 protein: CASSYPPGAGTGYEQYF. The CDR3, as DNA: TGTGCCAGCAGTTACCCGCCTGGGGCCGGGACAGGCTACGAGCAGTACTTC.

This clonotype has just a few counts. This chain links TRBV11-2 with TRBJ2-5, with 12 bases matching TRBD2. Germline trimming cut 5 bases from V and 2 bases from J; bases unmatched to any gene: 15. Germline CDR1 and CDR2: SGHAT and FQNNGV. The CDR3 spans 19 residues. Written as DNA, the CDR3 is TGTGCCAGCAGCATTGGTCCGGGACTAGCGGGTCCACGGCAAGAGACCCAGTACTTC. Its translation is CASSIGPGLAGPRQETQYF.

This clonotype was observed a few times. The J gene is TRBJ2-5, the V gene TRBV7-9, with D hard to call. Trimming pared 2 bases from V and 1 base from J, leaving 8 bases between. Germline lookup yields CDR1 SEHNR and CDR2 FQNEAQ (reference sequence). This CDR3 comprises 14 residues. The CDR3 DNA follows: TGTGCCAGCAGCTTAAGACCTTCCCAAGAGACCCAGTACTTC. Translation gives CASSLRPSQETQYF.

This clonotype came up a few times. The V gene is TRBV18, the J gene TRBJ1-1, with unresolved D. Deletions cut 5 bases from V and 1 base from J, with 8 bases between. Germline values: CDR1 KGHSH, CDR2 LQKENI. The CDR3 extends over 13 amino acids. The CDR3 is CASSGRTNTEAFF. The CDR3 DNA follows: TGTGCCAGCTCAGGACGTACGAACACTGAAGCTTTCTTT.

The chain couples TRBV7-8 to TRBJ1-5; D is uncertain. Germline V gives CDR1 SGHVS, CDR2 FQNEAQ. This CDR3 is 15 amino acids long. Trimming pared 3 bases from V and 6 bases from J, leaving 15 bases between. The CDR3, as DNA: TGTGCCAGCAGCTTGTCAGGAGGCAATACTCAGCCCCAGCATTTT. It yields the protein CASSLSGGNTQPQHF.

A few counts support this clonotype. J is TRBJ1-4 and V is TRBV29-1; no clear D. CDR1 and CDR2 (germline): SQVTM, ANQGSEA. This CDR3 is 13 amino acids long. V lost 6 bases and J 5 bases, leaving 13 bases between the germline ends. CDR3 in amino acids: CSVPDRLNEKLFF. The CDR3 DNA is TGCAGCGTGCCGGACCGTTTAAATGAAAAACTGTTTTTT.

This clonotype occurred a few times. J is TRBJ1-1 and V is TRBV7-9, with 9 bases identical to TRBD1. Trimming took 1 base from V and 5 from J; bases not matched to a gene: 5. Germline V gene lookup returns CDR1 SEHNR and CDR2 FQNEAQ (reference sequence). This CDR3 is 15 amino acids long. The CDR3, as DNA: TGTGCCAGCAGCTTAGGCACGACAGGGGGGACTGAAGCTTTCTTT. As protein: CASSLGTTGGTEAFF.

This clonotype was seen just once. This chain joins TRBV20-1 and TRBJ1-6; TRBD1 matches 8 bases. V shed 3 bases and J 7 bases; nucleotides not matched to a gene: 5. Per germline, CDR1 DFQATT and CDR2 SNEGSKA (reference sequence). The length of the CDR3 is 14 residues. The CDR3 loop reads CSARDRARNSPLHF. In DNA form, the CDR3 reads TGCAGTGCTAGGGACAGGGCCAGGAATTCACCCCTCCACTTT.

This clonotype has more than one count but fewer than ten. This sequence joins TRBV12-3 or TRBV12-4 and TRBJ2-7; 8 bases are a match to TRBD1. The CDR3 has 15 amino acids. V lost 6 bases to trimming and J lost 2 bases; unmatched junction nucleotides: 9. CDR3 nucleotides: TGTGCCAGCAGCGCCGGGGCAGGGGGCCCCTACGAGCAGTACTTC. This translates into CASSAGAGGPYEQYF.

The chain recombines TRBV6-6 with TRBJ2-7, with 8 bases aligning to TRBD1. V lost 2 bases and J lost 0; bases outside the gene matches: 6. Germline assignment: CDR1 MNHNY and CDR2 SVGAGI (reference sequence). This CDR3 has 16 amino acids. CDR3 bases: TGTGCCAGCAGTTACGTCTGGACAGGGACCTCCTACGAGCAGTACTTC. It translates to CASSYVWTGTSYEQYF.

The chain joins TRBV28 to TRBJ1-4, with D tentatively TRBD1 (6 bases). The CDR3 is 17 amino acids. Per the germline V gene, CDR1 is MDHEN and CDR2 is SYDVKM. The ends were cut back, 6 bases at V and 2 bases at J, with 19 bases in the middle. The CDR3 DNA follows: TGTGCCAGCAGACCCACCTACCGGGGGCGCACTAATGAAAAACTGTTTTTT. This codes for CASRPTYRGRTNEKLFF. Combining the CDR3 with reference TRBV28 and TRBJ1-4 gives the whole variable domain DVKVTQSSRYLVKRTGEKVFLECVQDMDHENMFWYRQDPGLGLRLIYFSYDVKMKEKGDIPEGYSVSREKKERFSLILESASTNQTSMYLCASRPTYRGRTNEKLFFGSGTQLSVL.

This clonotype showed up just a few times. The V call is TRBV7-9, the J call TRBJ2-1; weak D call: TRBD2 (6 bases). This CDR3 contains 16 residues. The V and J ends lost 1 base and 8 bases respectively, with 18 bases between them. Germline V gene lookup returns CDR1 SEHNR and CDR2 FQNEAQ (reference sequence). The CDR3 coding sequence is TGTGCCAGCAGCTTAGGCCGGGGAGGTAGCTTGCATGAGCAGTTCTTC. Its protein product is CASSLGRGGSLHEQFF.

The chain uses TRBV6-1 and TRBJ2-5, with D perhaps matching TRBD1 (6 bases). The CDR3 runs 15 residues. V was trimmed by 2 bases and J by 2 bases, leaving 12 bases between them. Per the germline V gene, CDR1 is MNHNS and CDR2 is SASEGT. The CDR3 sequence is CASSEIIGQQETQYF. The CDR3, as DNA: TGTGCCAGCAGTGAAATCATTGGACAGCAAGAGACCCAGTACTTC.

This clonotype has just a few counts. This chain connects TRBV28 to TRBJ1-5; the D is unclear. The CDR3 is 15 residues long. V lost 3 bases and J 2 bases, leaving 11 bases between the germline ends. Germline-derived CDR1 and CDR2 are MDHEN and SYDVKM. Here the CDR3 reads CASSFSRTGNQPQHF. The DNA for the CDR3 is TGTGCCAGCAGTTTTTCCCGGACGGGCAATCAGCCCCAGCATTTT.

The table lists this clonotype with a count of one. The rearrangement uses TRBV7-9 and TRBJ2-5; D gene ambiguous. Germline-derived CDR1 and CDR2 are SEHNR and FQNEAQ (reference sequence). V lost 11 bases and J lost 4, with 23 bases in between. The length of the CDR3 is 15 residues. The CDR3 sequence is CAYAGPSGPRETQYF. The CDR3 nucleotides read TGTGCCTACGCCGGACCTTCTGGGCCGAGAGAGACCCAGTACTTC.